Here is one T cell receptor beta chain with its context. Its antigen is unknown. Treatment: oral pan-JAK inhibitor, 5-10 mg twice daily. The sample comes from a study of CD8+ T cells in alopecia areata. As for the study in general: Administration of oral tofacitinib to treated patients was at 5 to 10 mg twice daily. Notes on the study in general: Between patients, shared TCR sequences were less clear than in mice. This was possibly due in part to HLA diversity in the patient population. With tofacitinib ongoing, many expanded lesional clones persisted in both scalp and blood. Scalp lesions, especially in alopecia totalis/universalis, had higher clonality than normal scalp.

Reverse transcribed after extraction, RNA yielded cDNA as the sequencing template. Assay: immunoSEQ multiplex PCR; the TCRdb copy retains only in-frame clones and omits some. The profile shows a few hundred thousand clones, more than 30% of them singletons. Germline CDR1 SGHDT, CDR2 YYEEEE. V lost 0 bases, J lost 7 bases, and 20 bases lay in between. CDR3 length: 17 residues. Sequences were derived from CD4+ T cells sorted from blood, sampled between weeks 30 and 35, from a patient treated with tofacitinib. The source is a human donor with alopecia areata. This chain joins TRBV5-6 and TRBJ2-1; perhaps TRBD1 as D (8 bases). The chain's CDR3 is CASSLVGGTGMGNEQFF. The CDR3 nucleotides read TGTGCCAGCAGCTTGGTGGGAGGGACAGGAATGGGTAATGAGCAGTTCTTC.